This T cell receptor (beta chain) was recovered during a study of T cell responses to AZD1222 COVID-19 vaccine. Clones were read by immunoSEQ multiplex PCR, and TCRdb kept only the in-frame ones, dropping some. Of around 160,000 clones listed, about 81% were seen once; the top ten hold around 4.1%. V was shortened by 0 bases and J by 7 bases, with 16 bases between the two germline ends. Per germline, CDR1 SGDLS and CDR2 YYNGEE. CDR3 length equals 16 residues. Notes on this clone: Its antigen is currently unknown.

Study-level points and caveats: White British people made up most donors, females outnumbered males, and clonal diversity was possibly underestimated. Two AZD1222 doses significantly raised spike-specific TCR breadth and depth over controls. Sampling that yielded the repertoires occurred only after the peak T cell response. Dominant at 160-218 and 743-854, vaccine-associated CD4 TCRs also spanned spike.

The specimen was peripheral blood, collected on day 0 of MenACWY control vaccination. The rearrangement uses TRBV9 and TRBJ2-2; D is unclear. The sequence came from an adult in good health. This CDR3 is CASSVESRTRGGELFF. CDR3 DNA: TGTGCCAGCAGCGTAGAGTCCCGCACGAGAGGCGGGGAGCTGTTTTTT.